The 25 T cell receptor beta chains below were found in one sample sequenced in a study of T cells expressing NK-cell markers. TCRdb reworked the 5' RACE reads into one entry per CDR3 protein, no DNA. The sample shows 440,000 or so distinct CDR3 sequences, and 6% to 8% sits with its ten largest clones. Sequencing was carried out using blood T cells: a sorted CD56 or NKG2C T cell subset, CD4+ or CD8+ T cells, or bulk PBMC T cells (not recorded which). The source of these receptors is a woman aged 18 to 75 in good health.

V is TRBV9 and J is TRBJ1-2; as DNA is missing, the TRBD1 call by TCRdb cannot be tested. The CDR3 has 13 amino acids. CDR1 and CDR2 from the germline V gene are SGDLS and YYNGEE. The CDR3 spells CASNLQGADGYTF.

This chain links TRBV27 with TRBJ2-1; there is no DNA to check the TCRdb D call of TRBD2. Germline assignment: CDR1 MNHEY and CDR2 SMNVEV (reference sequence). The CDR3 has 14 amino acids. CDR3 sequence reads: CASALATDYNEQFF.

V gene TRBV4-3 combines with J gene TRBJ1-1; the D gene TCRdb calls, TRBD1, cannot be checked with no DNA. The germline V gene has CDR1 LGHNA and CDR2 YSLEER. The CDR3 sequence is 16 residues long. This chain's CDR3 is CASSPRSTGVNTEAFF.

This chain links TRBV29-1 with TRBJ2-5. The CDR3 spans 11 residues. Germline values: CDR1 SQVTM, CDR2 ANQGSEA. This chain's CDR3 is CSVEPGETQYF.

The chain couples TRBV30 to TRBJ2-5; TCRdb's D gene call, TRBD1, goes unchecked for lack of DNA. Germline loops: CDR1 GTSNPN, CDR2 SVGIG (reference sequence). The CDR3 length is 13 residues. The CDR3 protein is CAWGTEYQETQYF.

V is TRBV7-2 and J is TRBJ1-4. The CDR3 has 14 amino acids. Germline V gives CDR1 SGHTA, CDR2 FQGNSA. CDR3 sequence reads: CASSLAGINEKLFF.

The gene calls are TRBV2 and TRBJ2-7; the D gene TCRdb calls, TRBD2, cannot be checked with no DNA. This CDR3 comprises 14 residues. Germline assignment: CDR1 SNHLY and CDR2 FYNNEI. The CDR3 is CASRSGLAVYEQYF.

The chain is built from TRBV6-1 and TRBJ1-1; lacking DNA, the TRBD1 call made by TCRdb goes unchecked. The length of the CDR3 is 14 residues. Germline lookup yields CDR1 MNHNS and CDR2 SASEGT. CDR3 protein: CASNPTELGTEAFF.

This chain connects TRBV24-1 to TRBJ1-6; TCRdb's D call, TRBD1, is unchecked because there is no DNA. Germline assignment: CDR1 KGHDR and CDR2 SFDVKD. This CDR3 contains 15 residues. CDR3 amino acids: CATSDGTGANSPLHF.

The chain couples TRBV25-1 to TRBJ2-1; TCRdb's D call of TRBD1 is untestable without DNA. CDR1 and CDR2 (germline): MGHDK, SYGVNS. The CDR3 consists of 16 residues. Here the CDR3 reads CASSLLGGTGANEQFF.

The rearrangement links TRBV29-1 to TRBJ2-7; TCRdb proposes TRBD1, but this gene call is untestable without DNA. The CDR3 loop spans 12 amino acids. CDR1 and CDR2 from the germline V gene are SQVTM and ANQGSEA. The CDR3: CSVEMGGYEQYF.

This chain joins TRBV12-3 or TRBV12-4 and TRBJ1-6. The CDR3 length is 12 residues. This CDR3 reads CASSGNNSPLHF.

The V call is TRBV7-6, the J call TRBJ2-3; TCRdb calls TRBD1, which cannot be checked without DNA. The CDR3 is 14 residues long. CDR1 is SGHVS, CDR2 FNYEAQ, per germline. CDR3 amino acids: CASSFGGLGDTQYF.

V is TRBV20-1 and J is TRBJ1-6; TCRdb gives TRBD1 as the D gene, but with no DNA this cannot be confirmed. Germline values: CDR1 DFQATT, CDR2 SNEGSKA (reference sequence). This CDR3 region has 15 residues. Here the CDR3 reads CSARAHRGDNSPLHF.

The chain carries TRBV6-1 and TRBJ2-2. CDR3 length equals 14 residues. Germline V gene sequence: CDR1 MNHNS, CDR2 SASEGT. CDR3 amino acids: CASKWEYNTGELFF.

The genes are TRBV5-1 and TRBJ2-7; the TCRdb call, TRBD2, lacks DNA for checking. CDR1 and CDR2 (germline): SGHRS, YFSETQ. This CDR3 has 13 amino acids. CDR3 in amino acids: CASRLAGGYEQYF.

This chain connects TRBV5-1 to TRBJ2-5; the D call of TRBD2 rests on TCRdb alone, since no DNA is present to check it. The CDR3 totals 14 residues. The germline gives CDR1 SGHRS, CDR2 YFSETQ. CDR3 in amino acids: CASSPGTFQETQYF.

The chain employs TRBV12-3 or TRBV12-4 and TRBJ2-1; checking the TCRdb D call of TRBD2 is not possible without DNA. The CDR3 is 15 residues long. The CDR3 sequence: CASKRGAGGSDEQFF.

The chain recombines TRBV5-1 with TRBJ2-5. The CDR3 has 15 amino acids. Germline V CDR1 and CDR2: SGHRS, YFSETQ. CDR3 sequence reads: CASSLAGIGSETQYF.

The chain couples TRBV6-1 to TRBJ1-4. Germline V gene data show CDR1 as MNHNS and CDR2 as SASEGT. CDR3 length: 15 amino acids. The CDR3 is CASSNNLRTNEKLFF.

V is TRBV12-3 or TRBV12-4 and J is TRBJ2-5; as DNA is missing, the TRBD2 call by TCRdb cannot be tested. This CDR3 is 14 amino acids long. The CDR3 loop reads CASSPTSGSQTQYF.

The chain uses TRBV29-1 and TRBJ2-1; TCRdb picks TRBD1, but there is no DNA to check that call. Germline loops: CDR1 SQVTM, CDR2 ANQGSEA. CDR3 length equals 12 residues. The CDR3 region is CSVVGAGHEQFF.

The chain carries TRBV19 and TRBJ1-1. Per the germline V gene, CDR1 is LNHDA and CDR2 is SQIVND (reference sequence). The CDR3 is 15 amino acids. CDR3 protein: CASSIRSGAGTEAFF.

This chain joins TRBV5-5 and TRBJ2-7. The CDR3 is made up of 15 amino acids. Germline V gives CDR1 SGHKS, CDR2 YYEKEE (reference sequence). CDR3 loop: CASSLEQGATYEQYF.

J is TRBJ1-1 and V is TRBV18; the TCRdb D gene call, TRBD1, has no DNA to confirm it. This CDR3 is 13 amino acids long. CDR1 is KGHSH and CDR2 is LQKENI in the germline V gene. CDR3 loop: CASAGQGDTEAFF.